What follows are 13 T cell receptor beta chains derived from one specimen sequenced in a study of shared clonotypes between healthy human individuals. Naive CD8 cells, CD45RO-negative and positively selected for CCR7, excluded terminally differentiated effector memory CD45RA+ cells. Using immunoSEQ multiplex PCR, the repertoire was profiled, and TCRdb retains in-frame clones only, with some absent. The data show more than 2 million clones, about 95% seen once. Sequenced input: naive CD8+ T cells sorted from blood. The receptors here all came from a man between 18 and 35 years old in good health.

The gene calls are TRBV4-3 and TRBJ2-1; D is unresolved. The V and J ends lost 0 bases and 7 bases respectively, with 13 bases between them. Germline lookup yields CDR1 LGHNA and CDR2 YSLEER. The CDR3 sequence is 15 residues long. In DNA form, the CDR3 reads TGCGCCAGCAGCCAAGATCTCGCCGTCTGGAATGAGCAGTTCTTC. Its protein is CASSQDLAVWNEQFF.

The V and J genes are TRBV5-1 and TRBJ1-2, with D uncertain. Germline CDR1 and CDR2: SGHRS and YFSETQ. V was cut by 3 bases and J by 6 bases, with 9 bases left in between. The CDR3 extends over 12 amino acids. The CDR3 spells CASSYLDDGYTF. The CDR3 DNA follows: TGCGCCAGCAGCTACCTAGACGATGGCTACACCTTC.

The chain is built from TRBV5-4 and TRBJ1-1, with a tentative D call TRBD1 (6 bases). CDR3 size: 15 residues. Germline lookup yields CDR1 SGHNT and CDR2 YYREEE (reference sequence). V lost 0 bases to trimming and J lost 6 bases, with 15 bases between them. The CDR3 sequence: CASSLGVGATAEAFF. CDR3 DNA sequence: TGTGCCAGCAGCTTGGGGGTGGGGGCCACGGCTGAAGCTTTCTTT. The variable domain in full, with the rest retrieved from reference TRBV5-4 and TRBJ1-1, is ETGVTQSPTHLIKTRGQQVTLRCSSQSGHNTVSWYQQALGQGPQFIFQYYREEENGRGNFPPRFSGLQFPNYSSELNVNALELDDSALYLCASSLGVGATAEAFFGQGTRLTVV.

This chain connects TRBV7-9 to TRBJ1-5; no firm D call. Germline values: CDR1 SEHNR, CDR2 FQNEAQ (reference sequence). Trimming removed 3 bases at V and 0 bases at J, with 9 bases between. The CDR3 length is 15 residues. CDR3: CASSFGPDSNQPQHF. CDR3 in DNA: TGTGCCAGCAGCTTTGGGCCAGATAGCAATCAGCCCCAGCATTTT.

The chain has TRBV7-9 and TRBJ1-2; tentative D call: TRBD1 (6 bases). This CDR3 has 13 residues. CDR1 and CDR2 (germline): SEHNR, FQNEAQ (reference sequence). V lost 4 bases and J lost 3, with 9 bases in between. DNA for the CDR3: TGTGCCAGCAGCTATCCAGGGGACTATGGCTACACCTTC. This codes for CASSYPGDYGYTF.

The CDR3 DNA reads TGTGCCAGCACCCCCAGTGAGGGACACTACGAGCAGTACTTC. It encodes CASTPSEGHYEQYF. The rearrangement links TRBV7-9 to TRBJ2-7; perhaps TRBD1 as D (6 bases). CDR3 length equals 14 residues. Trimming took off 7 bases at V and 3 bases at J, with 16 bases between the two ends. Germline CDR1 is SEHNR and CDR2 is FQNEAQ (reference sequence).

The chain combines TRBV5-1 with TRBJ1-1; D unclear. Germline lookup yields CDR1 SGHRS and CDR2 YFSETQ. V was cut by 7 bases and J by 5 bases, with 12 bases left in between. The CDR3 length is 12 residues. CDR3 sequence (DNA): TGCGCCAGCGATTACGGGGATACTGAAGCTTTCTTT. It is translated as CASDYGDTEAFF.

Concerning this clone itself: Other DNA sequences in this specimen translate into the identical CDR3. This chain uses TRBV27 with TRBJ2-7; 7 positions agree with TRBD2. V was clipped by 5 bases and J by 0 bases; unmatched bases: 4. The CDR3 spans 14 residues. Germline-derived CDR1 and CDR2 are MNHEY and SMNVEV (reference sequence). For the CDR3, the DNA is TGTGCCAGCAGTCGCGGGGGACCCTCCTACGAGCAGTACTTC. This encodes CASSRGGPSYEQYF.

The genes are TRBV12-5 and TRBJ2-7, with 11 bases fitting TRBD2. Per germline, CDR1 LGHNT and CDR2 FRNRAP. Trimming took 2 bases from V and 5 from J; bases not matched to a gene: 5. This CDR3 has 15 amino acids. Here the CDR3 DNA reads TGTGCTAGTGGTTTGATGACTAGCGGGACTGACGAGCAGTACTTC. Translated: CASGLMTSGTDEQYF.

As DNA, the CDR3 is TGCGCCAGCAGCTTAGCTGGCCCTAGCGGGGGGGATTACGAGCAGTACTTC. It yields the protein CASSLAGPSGGDYEQYF. This chain links TRBV5-1 with TRBJ2-7, with 12 bases identical to TRBD2. Looked up from germline, CDR1 is SGHRS and CDR2 is YFSETQ. The CDR3 length is 17 residues. The J segment lost 4 bases and the V segment lost 2 bases, leaving 10 bases of the junction unmatched. The full variable domain, rest sourced from reference TRBV5-1 and TRBJ2-7, is KAGVTQTPRYLIKTRGQQVTLSCSPISGHRSVSWYQQTPGQGLQFLFEYFSETQRNKGNFPGRFSGRQFSNSRSEMNVSTLELGDSALYLCASSLAGPSGGDYEQYFGPGTRLTVT.

The V and J genes are TRBV18 and TRBJ2-1, with 9 bases fitting TRBD2. The CDR3 runs 17 residues. Losses at the gene ends were 4 bases for V and 9 bases for J; bases not matched to a gene: 16. Germline V gene data show CDR1 as KGHSH and CDR2 as LQKENI. The CDR3 is CASSLLTQREEFGEQFF. The CDR3 DNA reads as TGTGCCAGCTCACTATTAACCCAGCGGGAGGAGTTCGGTGAGCAGTTCTTC.

V is TRBV6-1 and J is TRBJ1-5, with 7 bases aligning to TRBD1. After removal of 1 base from V and 3 bases from J, the junction contained 6 bases not matched to a gene. The V gene's germline CDR1 is MNHNS and CDR2 SASEGT. CDR3 size: 16 residues. CDR3 DNA sequence: TGTGCCAGCAGTGAAGAATGGGGACAGCCCAATCAGCCCCAGCATTTT. Translating gives CASSEEWGQPNQPQHF.

The chain carries TRBV4-3 and TRBJ2-5; no definite D call. The germline CDR1 and CDR2 sequences are LGHNA and YSLEER. This CDR3 comprises 13 residues. Trimming took off 0 bases at V and 5 bases at J, with 7 bases between the two ends. CDR3 sequence reads: CASSQESWETQYF. The CDR3 nucleotides read TGCGCCAGCAGCCAAGAAAGTTGGGAGACCCAGTACTTC.